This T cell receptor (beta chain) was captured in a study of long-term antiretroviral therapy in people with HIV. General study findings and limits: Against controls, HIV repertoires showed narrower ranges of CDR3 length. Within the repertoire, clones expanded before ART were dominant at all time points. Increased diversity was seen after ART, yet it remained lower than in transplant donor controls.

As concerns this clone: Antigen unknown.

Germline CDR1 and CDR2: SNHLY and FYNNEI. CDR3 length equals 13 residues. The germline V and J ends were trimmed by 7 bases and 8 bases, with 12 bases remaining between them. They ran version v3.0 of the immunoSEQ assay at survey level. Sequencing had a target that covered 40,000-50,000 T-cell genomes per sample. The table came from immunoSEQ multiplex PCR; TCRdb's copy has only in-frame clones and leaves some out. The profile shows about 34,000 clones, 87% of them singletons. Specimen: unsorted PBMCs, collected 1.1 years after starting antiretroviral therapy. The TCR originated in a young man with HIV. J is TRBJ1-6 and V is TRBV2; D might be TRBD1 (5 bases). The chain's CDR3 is CASTGFEDSPLHF. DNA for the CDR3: TGTGCCAGCACAGGGTTTGAGGATTCACCCCTCCACTTT.